The 30 T cell receptor beta chains in this list originate from one sample, sequenced in a study of T cell repertoires in cytomegalovirus infection. TCRdb analysed the reads with MiXCR anew, one entry per CDR3 protein. The sample has around 94,000 distinct CDR3 sequences, approximately 15% seen once. The sequenced sample was PBMCs. Source of these receptors: a human donor in good health (CMV status not recorded). Some clones in this sample may be carry-over from other donors' samples.

V is TRBV5-4 and J is TRBJ2-2, with D perhaps TRBD2 (6 bases). CDR3 length: 15 residues. Per the germline V gene, CDR1 is SGHNT and CDR2 is YYREEE (reference sequence). V dropped 4 bases and J dropped 2 bases, with 12 bases sitting between them. CDR3 loop: CASSPGTLNTGELFF. CDR3 DNA sequence: TGTGCCAGCAGCCCCGGGACTCTAAACACCGGGGAGCTGTTTTTT.

A few counts support this clonotype. The chain employs TRBV28 and TRBJ1-6; TRBD1 matches at 7 bases. The germline V gene encodes CDR1 MDHEN and CDR2 SYDVKM. The CDR3 totals 17 residues. Trimming cost V 4 bases and J 8 bases; bases outside gene matches: 14. The CDR3 coding sequence is TGTGCCAGCAGTTCGAATCAGGGGGTCATCGGGGATTCACCCCTCCACTTT. It encodes CASSSNQGVIGDSPLHF.

This clonotype was seen a handful of times. The chain is built from TRBV28 and TRBJ2-5; 14 bases fit TRBD2. The CDR3 has 17 residues. CDR1 and CDR2 from the germline V gene are MDHEN and SYDVKM. J was trimmed by 0 bases and V by 5 bases; bases with no gene match: 5. CDR3 amino acids: CASSPLGLAGDQETQYF. As DNA, the CDR3 is TGTGCCAGCAGTCCATTGGGACTAGCGGGGGACCAAGAGACCCAGTACTTC. Filled out from reference TRBV28 and TRBJ2-5, the complete variable domain reads DVKVTQSSRYLVKRTGEKVFLECVQDMDHENMFWYRQDPGLGLRLIYFSYDVKMKEKGDIPEGYSVSREKKERFSLILESASTNQTSMYLCASSPLGLAGDQETQYFGPGTRLLVL.

This clonotype has at least ten counts. The chain combines TRBV7-2 with TRBJ2-3; D perhaps matches TRBD2 (5 bases). V lost 2 bases, J lost 3 bases, and 15 bases lay in between. Germline CDR1 SGHTA, CDR2 FQGNSA. The CDR3 covers 16 residues. CDR3 coding DNA: TGTGCCAGCAGCTTACGGGGTACGCTGGGGACAGATACGCAGTATTTT. Residues: CASSLRGTLGTDTQYF.

This clonotype was seen many times. CDR3 sequence (DNA): TGTGCCAGCAGCTTGCGCGAAGGGCAGCCCCAGCATTTT. Protein sequence: CASSLREGQPQHF. This rearrangement joins TRBV7-2 to TRBJ1-5; D unresolved. Germline V gives CDR1 SGHTA, CDR2 FQGNSA. This CDR3 is 13 amino acids long. The V end was cut by 3 bases, the J end by 7 bases, with 10 bases between.

Details on this clonotype: At one end the junction does not follow the germline gene, possibly because of a read error. The chain recombines TRBV20-1 with TRBJ2-1; D remains ambiguous. Germline V gene sequence: CDR1 DFQATT, CDR2 SNEGSKA (reference sequence). CDR3 length: 14 residues. DNA of the CDR3: TGCAGTGCTAGCGCTTCAACCTGCTACAATGTGCAGTTCTTC. Amino acid sequence: CSASASTCYNVQFF.

This clonotype has a handful of counts. The chain has TRBV7-2 and TRBJ2-1, with 10 bases lining up with TRBD1. The V gene's germline CDR1 is SGHTA and CDR2 FQGNSA. V dropped 4 bases and J dropped 7; count of bases not matched to a gene: 1. The CDR3 runs 13 residues. The CDR3 sequence: CASSWGQGNEQFF. The CDR3 DNA reads TGTGCCAGCAGCTGGGGACAGGGGAATGAGCAGTTCTTC.

V usage is TRBV18 and J usage is TRBJ2-5, with D perhaps being TRBD1 or TRBD2 (5 bases each). V shed 0 bases and J shed 5 bases, with 19 bases lying between them. The CDR3 is 17 amino acids. CDR1 and CDR2 (germline): KGHSH, LQKENI. For the CDR3, the DNA is TGTGCCAGCTCACCACCGTCGGCTGGGACGGTAGGGGAGACCCAGTACTTC. Its protein is CASSPPSAGTVGETQYF.

Concerning this clonotype: An end of the junction differs from the germline gene, which may be a read error. V gene TRBV29-1 combines with J gene TRBJ1-4; possible D gene TRBD1, 6 bases. The CDR3 covers 12 residues. CDR1 is SQVTM, CDR2 ANQGSEA, per germline. The CDR3 DNA sequence: TGCAGCGTTCGACAGGATGGTGAAAAACTGTTGTTT. Protein sequence: CSVRQDGEKLLF.

This clonotype came up many times. The chain uses TRBV7-2 and TRBJ1-5; no definite D call. The length of the CDR3 is 15 residues. Germline CDR1 reads SGHTA; CDR2 reads FQGNSA. The germline V and J ends were trimmed by 0 bases and 1 base, with 7 bases remaining between them. CDR3 sequence reads: CASSLAPGSNQPQHF. The DNA of the CDR3 is TGTGCCAGCAGCTTAGCGCCCGGGAGCAATCAGCCCCAGCATTTT.

This rearrangement joins TRBV7-2 to TRBJ2-1, with D uncertain. Germline values: CDR1 SGHTA, CDR2 FQGNSA. This CDR3 contains 11 residues. Trimming took 6 bases from V and 8 from J, leaving 8 bases between them. The CDR3 region is CASSQTDEQFF. CDR3 nucleotides: TGTGCCAGCAGTCAAACCGATGAGCAGTTCTTC.

The V call is TRBV25-1, the J call TRBJ2-7, with D possibly being TRBD1 (6 bases). Looked up from germline, CDR1 is MGHDK and CDR2 is SYGVNS. V lost 3 bases to trimming and J lost 5 bases, with 17 bases between them. The CDR3 covers 15 residues. The CDR3 spells CASSDDRTAGDEQYF. For the CDR3, the DNA is TGTGCCAGCAGTGACGACAGGACCGCCGGGGACGAGCAGTACTTC.

This clonotype was picked up many times. V usage is TRBV27 and J usage is TRBJ2-1; D tentatively fits TRBD1 or TRBD2 (6 bases each). The ends were cut back, 2 bases at V and 8 bases at J, with 10 bases in the middle. The CDR3 is 13 residues long. Germline CDR1 MNHEY, CDR2 SMNVEV (reference sequence). DNA for the CDR3: TGTGCCAGCAGTTTAGGGGGGCGGTATGAGCAGTTCTTC. Amino acids: CASSLGGRYEQFF.

This clonotype was counted at least ten times. The chain employs TRBV7-2 and TRBJ2-7; D not certain. This CDR3 region has 13 residues. Germline V gene sequence: CDR1 SGHTA, CDR2 FQGNSA. With 1 base removed from V and 3 bases from J, the gap between germline ends came to 7 bases. The CDR3 sequence: CASSLDQSYEQYF. In DNA form, the CDR3 reads TGTGCCAGCAGCTTAGATCAGAGCTACGAGCAGTACTTC. The variable domain in full, with the rest retrieved from reference TRBV7-2 and TRBJ2-7, is GAGVSQSPSNKVTEKGKDVELRCDPISGHTALYWYRQSLGQGLEFLIYFQGNSAPDKSGLPSDRFSAERTGGSVSTLTIQRTQQEDSAVYLCASSLDQSYEQYFGPGTRLTVT.

This clonotype has at least ten counts. The chain couples TRBV11-3 to TRBJ2-2; TRBD2 might be the D (6 bases). The V gene lost 5 bases and the J gene lost 6 bases, with 13 bases spanning the gap. Germline CDR1 is SGHNT and CDR2 is YENEEA. This CDR3 is built from 14 residues. CDR3 nucleotide sequence: TGTGCCAGCAGCCCCTGGGAGGCGGCCGGGGAGCTGTTTTTT. The encoded protein is CASSPWEAAGELFF.

This clonotype came up a few times. The rearrangement links TRBV20-1 to TRBJ1-1; D is perhaps TRBD1 (6 bases). CDR1 is DFQATT and CDR2 is SNEGSKA in the germline V gene (reference sequence). V was trimmed by 0 bases and J by 2 bases, leaving 10 bases between them. The CDR3 is 14 residues long. CDR3 loop: CSARERGTNTEAFF. CDR3 nucleotides: TGCAGTGCTAGAGAAAGGGGGACCAACACTGAAGCTTTCTTT.

This clonotype was recorded at least ten times. The V call is TRBV11-3, the J call TRBJ2-2; D unclear. Germline V gene sequence: CDR1 SGHNT, CDR2 YENEEA. The V end lost 5 bases, the J end lost 2 bases, and 3 bases lay between the germline ends. There are 12 residues in the CDR3. In nucleotides, the CDR3 is TGTGCCAGCAGCACAAACACCGGGGAGCTGTTTTTT. Protein product: CASSTNTGELFF.

This clonotype was seen at least ten times. This rearrangement joins TRBV7-9 to TRBJ2-7; 8 bases align to TRBD2. Germline V gene sequence: CDR1 SEHNR, CDR2 FQNEAQ (reference sequence). There are 14 residues in the CDR3. V gave up 5 bases and J gave up 4 bases; unmatched junction bases: 7. The CDR3 spells CASSRGGSNYEQYF. CDR3 nucleotides: TGTGCCAGCAGCCGGGGGGGCAGTAATTACGAGCAGTACTTC.

This clonotype has at least ten counts. CDR3 residues: CASSLWGGATYEQYF. DNA of the CDR3: TGTGCCAGCAGCTTGTGGGGGGGCGCGACCTACGAGCAGTACTTC. The chain uses TRBV7-2 and TRBJ2-7; a weak D match, TRBD2 (7 bases). Germline lookup yields CDR1 SGHTA and CDR2 FQGNSA. Trimming took 3 bases from V and 2 from J, leaving 14 bases between them. The CDR3 is 15 amino acids.

This clonotype was seen a few times. The V and J genes are TRBV7-2 and TRBJ1-6; D unresolved. The germline V and J ends were trimmed by 1 base and 10 bases, with 8 bases remaining between them. Germline V gene lookup returns CDR1 SGHTA and CDR2 FQGNSA. CDR3 length: 13 amino acids. CDR3 in amino acids: CASSLGSGSPLHF. CDR3 coding DNA: TGTGCCAGCAGCTTAGGATCTGGCTCACCCCTCCACTTT.

J is TRBJ2-2 and V is TRBV11-2, with TRBD2 matching over 12 bases. The CDR3 is 16 residues long. With V trimmed by 10 bases and J by 4 bases, 10 bases remained unmatched. Germline values: CDR1 SGHAT, CDR2 FQNNGV. For the CDR3, the DNA is TGTGCCATACCGACTAGCGGGGGTTCTAGCACCGGGGAGCTGTTTTTT. It yields the protein CAIPTSGGSSTGELFF.

This clonotype showed up many times. The rearrangement joins TRBV18 to TRBJ2-5; D remains ambiguous. V lost 3 bases, J lost 5 bases, and 13 bases lay in between. The CDR3 spans 14 residues. Germline CDR1 is KGHSH and CDR2 is LQKENI. CDR3: CASSPRTSAETQYF. The DNA of the CDR3 is TGTGCCAGCTCACCCCGGACGTCCGCGGAGACCCAGTACTTC.

This chain joins TRBV10-2 and TRBJ2-2, with 13 nucleotides matching TRBD2. Germline CDR1 is WSHSY and CDR2 is SAAADI. V lost 7 bases, J lost 5 bases, and 13 bases stayed unmatched. The CDR3 is 18 residues long. Written as DNA, the CDR3 is TGCGCCAGCAAAAACCTATGGACTAGCGGGGGCCTGACCGGGGAGCTGTTTTTT. It codes for CASKNLWTSGGLTGELFF.

As to this clonotype: This may be a read error, as it is one base from a much larger clone. V usage is TRBV5-8 and J usage is TRBJ1-4, with 9 bases lining up with TRBD1. The germline V gene has CDR1 SGHTS and CDR2 YDEGEE. The CDR3 is 15 residues long. CDR3 in DNA: TGTGCCAACAGCCCGGGACAGGGCACTAATGAAAAACTGTTTTTT. It codes for CANSPGQGTNEKLFF.

Many counts were recorded for this clonotype. The chain employs TRBV14 and TRBJ2-1; D unclear. CDR3 length: 15 residues. Looked up from germline, CDR1 is SGHDN and CDR2 is FVKESK. V was pared by 2 bases and J by 7 bases, with 15 bases between. As DNA, the CDR3 is TGTGCCAGCAGCCAAAGTCAGCTGGGCCAAAATGAGCAGTTCTTC. The encoded protein is CASSQSQLGQNEQFF.

The chain links TRBV12-3 or TRBV12-4 to TRBJ1-6, with 8 bases fitting TRBD1. Trimming took 3 bases from V and 1 from J; bases not matched to a gene: 2. CDR3 length: 16 residues. CDR3 region: CASSLGQVSYNSPLHF. The DNA for the CDR3 is TGTGCCAGCAGTTTGGGACAGGTATCCTATAATTCACCCCTCCACTTT.

In its sample, this clonotype was seen a few times. This chain connects TRBV7-9 to TRBJ1-6, with 7 bases matching TRBD1. Germline V gene sequence: CDR1 SEHNR, CDR2 FQNEAQ (reference sequence). The CDR3 covers 15 residues. V was clipped by 5 bases and J by 7 bases; unmatched bases: 8. As DNA, the CDR3 is TGTGCCAGCAGCCTATGGCAGGGGGAGAATTCACCCCTCCACTTT. It specifies CASSLWQGENSPLHF.

For this clonotype: The germline gene is not matched at one end of the junction; a read error may be the cause. The V call is TRBV7-2, the J call TRBJ1-3; D remains unclear. Germline V gene sequence: CDR1 SGHTA, CDR2 FQGNSA. The length of the CDR3 is 15 residues. CDR3 DNA sequence: TGTGCCAGCAGCCCGCGGGCCAGCTCTGGAAACACCATATTTTTT. Translating it yields CASSPRASSGNTIFF.

This clonotype was picked up many times. V is TRBV19 and J is TRBJ2-5; 14 positions agree with TRBD2. V lost 3 bases and J lost 1; bases outside the gene matches: 7. Germline-derived CDR1 and CDR2 are LNHDA and SQIVND (reference sequence). The CDR3 loop spans 18 amino acids. This CDR3 is CASSIGLAGGLSQETQYF. The DNA of the CDR3 is TGTGCCAGTAGTATCGGACTAGCGGGGGGCTTATCCCAAGAGACCCAGTACTTC.

The chain employs TRBV2 and TRBJ2-6, with D possibly being TRBD1 (6 bases). Trimming shortened V by 6 bases and J by 0 bases, and 21 bases separated the two germline ends. The CDR3 sequence is 19 residues long. Germline V gene data show CDR1 as SNHLY and CDR2 as FYNNEI. CDR3 sequence reads: CASRETGTPSFSGANVLTF. CDR3 DNA sequence: TGTGCCAGCAGAGAGACCGGGACACCATCTTTCTCTGGGGCCAACGTCCTGACTTTC.